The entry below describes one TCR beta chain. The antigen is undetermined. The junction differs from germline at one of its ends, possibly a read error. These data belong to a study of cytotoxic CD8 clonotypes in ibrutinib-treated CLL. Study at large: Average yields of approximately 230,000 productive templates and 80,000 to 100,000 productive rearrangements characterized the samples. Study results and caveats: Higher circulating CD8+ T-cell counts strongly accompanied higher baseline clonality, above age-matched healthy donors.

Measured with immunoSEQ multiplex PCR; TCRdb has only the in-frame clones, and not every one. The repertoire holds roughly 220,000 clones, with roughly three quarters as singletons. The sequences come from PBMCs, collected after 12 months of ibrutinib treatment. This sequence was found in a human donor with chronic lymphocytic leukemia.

The CDR3 reads CASSEARTSEGYGQYF. CDR3 coding DNA: TGTGCCAGCAGTGAAGCGAGGACTAGCGAGGGATACGGGCAGTACTTC. The rearrangement links TRBV6-1 to TRBJ2-7, with TRBD2 identical over 9 bases. Germline values: CDR1 MNHNS, CDR2 SASEGT. This CDR3 contains 16 residues.